This passage covers 9 T cell receptor beta chains from one sample sequenced in a study of shared clonotypes between healthy human individuals. The repertoire was sequenced with immunoSEQ multiplex PCR; TCRdb's copy has only in-frame clones and lacks some. Among roughly 500,000 clones listed, roughly 77% were seen once. Sequencing used PBMCs. The receptors derive from a woman in her 40s in good health. Some clones in this sample may be carry-over from other donors' samples.

The rearrangement uses TRBV7-2 and TRBJ1-2, with TRBD1 matching over 11 bases. The CDR3 runs 14 residues. Germline V gene data show CDR1 as SGHTA and CDR2 as FQGNSA. V lost 1 base and J lost 7; bases outside the gene matches: 2. CDR3 region: CASSLVGQGGGYTF. The DNA of the CDR3 is TGTGCCAGCAGCTTAGTGGGACAGGGGGGTGGCTACACCTTC.

As DNA, the CDR3 is TGTGCCAGCAGCGCACCGGGACAGGGCTTAATTAGGTACACCTTC. Its protein product is CASSAPGQGLIRYTF. The V call is TRBV9, the J call TRBJ1-2, with 9 bases identical to TRBD1. The CDR3 runs to 15 residues. Germline V gene data show CDR1 as SGDLS and CDR2 as YYNGEE. Trimming took 3 bases from V and 11 from J; bases not matched to a gene: 14.

This rearrangement joins TRBV7-2 to TRBJ1-5; D may be TRBD1 (5 bases). Per the germline V gene, CDR1 is SGHTA and CDR2 is FQGNSA. This CDR3 contains 16 residues. V lost 4 bases and J lost 0, with 13 bases in between. CDR3 DNA sequence: TGTGCCAGCAGCTCCGAGGGGCTCTATAGCAATCAGCCCCAGCATTTT. Its translation is CASSSEGLYSNQPQHF.

The CDR3 region is CASSYSGEGFF. CDR3 coding DNA: TGTGCCAGCAGTTACTCGGGAGAGGGGTTCTTC. V usage is TRBV6-6 and J usage is TRBJ2-1, with D possibly being TRBD2 (5 bases). The CDR3 extends over 11 amino acids. V shed 0 bases and J shed 15 bases, with 9 bases lying between them. The germline CDR1 and CDR2 sequences are MNHNY and SVGAGI (reference sequence).

This clone has only a few counts. The chain employs TRBV29-1 and TRBJ2-3, with no clear D. The CDR3 length is 14 residues. Germline V lookup: CDR1 SQVTM, CDR2 ANQGSEA. V lost 4 bases to trimming and J lost 1 base, with 12 bases between them. This CDR3 is CSVAWQSGTDTQYF. The CDR3 DNA is TGCAGCGTTGCTTGGCAGTCGGGCACAGATACGCAGTATTTT.

This clone was counted a few times. The chain joins TRBV15 to TRBJ2-2; 12 nucleotides line up with TRBD2. The V segment lost 10 bases and the J segment 5 bases; nucleotides outside the gene matches: 5. The CDR3 runs 14 residues. Per germline, CDR1 LNHNV and CDR2 YYDKDF (reference sequence). CDR3 DNA sequence: TGTGCCATCGGACTAGCGGGACCGACCGGGGAGCTGTTTTTT. Residues: CAIGLAGPTGELFF. The full variable domain, in which reference TRBV15 and TRBJ2-2 provide the parts outside the CDR3, is DAMVIQNPRYQVTQFGKPVTLSCSQTLNHNVMYWYQQKSSQAPKLLFHYYDKDFNNEADTPDNFQSRRPNTSFCFLDIRSPGLGDTAMYLCAIGLAGPTGELFFGEGSRLTVL.

V usage is TRBV11-2 and J usage is TRBJ1-2; D unresolved. Germline V gives CDR1 SGHAT, CDR2 FQNNGV. V was pared by 2 bases and J by 8 bases, with 15 bases between. This CDR3 has 14 residues. CDR3 loop: CASSLNPGVEGYTF. CDR3 in DNA: TGTGCCAGCAGCTTAAATCCCGGGGTCGAGGGCTACACCTTC.

The chain combines TRBV11-1 with TRBJ2-3, with D possibly TRBD2 on 5 matching bases. Germline-derived CDR1 and CDR2 are SGHAT and FQDESV (reference sequence). The germline V and J ends were trimmed by 3 bases and 8 bases, with 24 bases remaining between them. This CDR3 is 17 amino acids long. The CDR3 spells CASSFMTLHDPEGTQYF. The CDR3 DNA reads as TGTGCCAGCAGCTTCATGACACTCCATGACCCAGAGGGTACGCAGTATTTT.

The V call is TRBV10-3, the J call TRBJ2-1, with unresolved D. V gave up 4 bases and J gave up 0 bases, with 7 bases separating them. The CDR3 totals 14 residues. Germline CDR1 reads ENHRY; CDR2 reads SYGVKD. Here the CDR3 reads CAISASVSYNEQFF. CDR3 nucleotide sequence: TGTGCCATCAGTGCGTCGGTCTCCTACAATGAGCAGTTCTTC.